These T cell receptor beta chains were read from a single sample in a study of T cell repertoires in cytomegalovirus infection. MiXCR, run by TCRdb on the reads, gives a single entry per CDR3 protein. The sample carries some 220,000 distinct CDR3 sequences, about 12% recorded once. The sequencing input was PBMCs. These receptor sequences come from a human donor in good health (CMV status not recorded). Some clones in this sample may be carry-over from other donors' samples. Both conserved end residues are part of each CDR3. The D gene is left open where the match is weak. Expanded clones get a size class; other rows say once, few or many, or leave the size out.

V gene: TRBV19
clone size: NA
D gene: NA
J gene: TRBJ2-3
CDR3 DNA: TGTGCCAGTAGTAGGGGAGGACGGCCGAGCACAGATACGCAGTATTTT
CDR3 protein: CASSRGGRPSTDTQYF

V gene: TRBV5-1
clone size: NA
D gene: NA
J gene: TRBJ1-1
CDR3 DNA: TGCGCCAGCGGCCCCAGGGAGAACACTGAAGCTTTCTTT
CDR3 protein: CASGPRENTEAFF

V gene: TRBV7-2
clone size: many
D gene: TRBD1
J gene: TRBJ1-1
CDR3 DNA: TGTGCCAGCAGCTTAGGTGGGCCAGGGGGTGCTTTCTTT
CDR3 protein: CASSLGGPGGAFF

V gene: TRBV7-4
clone size: NA
D gene: NA
J gene: TRBJ2-4
CDR3 DNA: TGTGCCAGCAGCCCGAGGGGCAGGGGGGAAAACATTCAGTACTTC
CDR3 protein: CASSPRGRGENIQYF

V gene: TRBV5-1
clone size: many
D gene: NA
J gene: TRBJ2-2
CDR3 DNA: TGCGCCAGCGTCCTCGATTCCGCGAACACCGGGGAGCTGTTTTTT
CDR3 protein: CASVLDSANTGELFF

V gene: TRBV11-2
clone size: many
D gene: TRBD1
J gene: TRBJ1-1
CDR3 DNA: TGTGCCAGCAGCTCGGGACAGCTAATTGAAGCTTTCTTT
CDR3 protein: CASSSGQLIEAFF

V gene: TRBV6-2/TRBV6-3
clone size: NA
D gene: NA
J gene: TRBJ2-2
CDR3 DNA: TGTGCCAGCAGTTATTTAGGCATACTAATCACCGGGGAGCTGTTTTTT
CDR3 protein: CASSYLGILITGELFF

V gene: TRBV6-6
clone size: NA
D gene: NA
J gene: TRBJ2-1
CDR3 DNA: TGTGCCAGCAGTTATGGGACCGAGGGCAATGAGCAGTTCTTC
CDR3 protein: CASSYGTEGNEQFF

V gene: TRBV5-1
clone size: many
D gene: NA
J gene: TRBJ1-2
CDR3 DNA: TGCGCCAGCAGCCCAATGGGGGGCTCGGACTATGGCTACACCTTC
CDR3 protein: CASSPMGGSDYGYTF

V gene: TRBV2
clone size: NA
D gene: TRBD1
J gene: TRBJ2-5
CDR3 DNA: TGTGCCAGCAGCTGGACAGGGGCCGACCAAGAGACCCAGTACTTC
CDR3 protein: CASSWTGADQETQYF

V gene: TRBV7-2
clone size: many
D gene: NA
J gene: TRBJ1-2
CDR3 DNA: TGTGCCAGCAGCTCCCCGGGACCCAGAGGGCACTATGGCTACACCTTC
CDR3 protein: CASSSPGPRGHYGYTF

V gene: TRBV29-1
clone size: NA
D gene: NA
J gene: TRBJ2-3
CDR3 DNA: TGCAGCGTTAGTACTACAGATACGCAGTATTTT
CDR3 protein: CSVSTTDTQYF

V gene: TRBV7-8
clone size: many
D gene: NA
J gene: TRBJ2-7
CDR3 DNA: TGTGCCAGCAGCCGCGGGGACTACGAGCAGTACTTC
CDR3 protein: CASSRGDYEQYF

V gene: TRBV12-3/TRBV12-4
clone size: few
D gene: TRBD1
J gene: TRBJ2-7
CDR3 DNA: TGTGCCAGTAGTGCCGGACAGGTCCTCTCCTACGAGCAGTACTTC
CDR3 protein: CASSAGQVLSYEQYF

V gene: TRBV5-1
clone size: NA
D gene: NA
J gene: TRBJ2-1
CDR3 DNA: TGCGCCAGCAGCTTGGGGTCCCAAGATGAGCAGTTCTTC
CDR3 protein: CASSLGSQDEQFF

V gene: TRBV7-2
clone size: many
D gene: NA
J gene: TRBJ1-1
CDR3 DNA: TGTGCCAGCAGCTTATTGGGGACGAACACTGAAGCTTTCTTT
CDR3 protein: CASSLLGTNTEAFF

V gene: TRBV29-1
clone size: NA
D gene: TRBD1
J gene: TRBJ1-1
CDR3 DNA: TGCAGCGTTGGACCGGGACAGAAGGAGGGCACTGAAGCTTTCTTT
CDR3 protein: CSVGPGQKEGTEAFF

V gene: TRBV7-2
clone size: many
D gene: NA
J gene: TRBJ1-5
CDR3 DNA: TGTGCCAGCAGCCAATACCCAGGGCCCCAGCATTTT
CDR3 protein: CASSQYPGPQHF

V gene: TRBV6-2/TRBV6-3
clone size: NA
D gene: TRBD2
J gene: TRBJ2-1
CDR3 DNA: TGTGCCGCCGGGACTAGCGGGGGGAATGAGCAGTTCTTC
CDR3 protein: CAAGTSGGNEQFF

V gene: TRBV5-1
clone size: NA
D gene: NA
J gene: TRBJ2-2
CDR3 DNA: TGCGCCAGCAGCTGGCAAAACACCGGGGAGCTGTTTTTT
CDR3 protein: CASSWQNTGELFF

V gene: TRBV6-1
clone size: many
D gene: TRBD1
J gene: TRBJ1-5
CDR3 DNA: TGTGCCAGCAGTCCCAGGCCAGGGGGAAGAAATCAGCCCCAGCATTTT
CDR3 protein: CASSPRPGGRNQPQHF

V gene: TRBV7-2
clone size: many
D gene: TRBD1
J gene: TRBJ1-4
CDR3 DNA: TGTGCCAGCAGCAGGGGGGGACAGGGGGACGAAAAACTGTTTTTT
CDR3 protein: CASSRGGQGDEKLFF

V gene: TRBV19
clone size: NA
D gene: NA
J gene: TRBJ2-2
CDR3 DNA: TGTGCCAGTAGTATGGGGACCGATCCGAACACCGGGGAGCTGTTTTTT
CDR3 protein: CASSMGTDPNTGELFF

V gene: TRBV20-1
clone size: few
D gene: NA
J gene: TRBJ2-5
CDR3 DNA: TGCAGTGCTAACGTGGGGGCGCAGGAGACCCAGTACTTC
CDR3 protein: CSANVGAQETQYF

V gene: TRBV7-2
clone size: many
D gene: NA
J gene: TRBJ2-2
CDR3 DNA: TGTGCCAGCAGCTTAGTCTGGATGAGCGGGGAGCTGTTTTTT
CDR3 protein: CASSLVWMSGELFF

V gene: TRBV14
clone size: NA
D gene: TRBD1
J gene: TRBJ1-4
CDR3 DNA: TGTGCCAGCAGCCATGGTCAGGGGGCGGGTGAAAAACTGTTTTTT
CDR3 protein: CASSHGQGAGEKLFF

V gene: TRBV11-2
clone size: few
D gene: NA
J gene: TRBJ1-2
CDR3 DNA: TGTGCCAGCAGCTTATCCGACGGTTTCGATAACTATGGCTACACCTTC
CDR3 protein: CASSLSDGFDNYGYTF

V gene: TRBV27
clone size: NA
D gene: TRBD1
J gene: TRBJ2-7
CDR3 DNA: TGTGCCAGCAGTTTCGGGACAGGGGGCTCCTACGAGCAGTACTTC
CDR3 protein: CASSFGTGGSYEQYF

V gene: TRBV7-3
clone size: many
D gene: TRBD2
J gene: TRBJ2-7
CDR3 DNA: TGTGCCAGCAGCTTCGCAGCGGGAGCTTCCGAGCAGTACTTC
CDR3 protein: CASSFAAGASEQYF

V gene: TRBV7-2
clone size: many
D gene: TRBD2
J gene: TRBJ2-7
CDR3 DNA: TGTGCCAGCAGCCCCGCGGGGGGTAGCGTCTACGAGCAGTACTTC
CDR3 protein: CASSPAGGSVYEQYF

V gene: TRBV28
clone size: few
D gene: TRBD1
J gene: TRBJ2-5
CDR3 DNA: TGTGCCAGCAGTTACGGGACAGGAAGACCGGGGCAAGAGACCCAGTACTTC
CDR3 protein: CASSYGTGRPGQETQYF

V gene: TRBV20-1
clone size: NA
D gene: NA
J gene: TRBJ2-3
CDR3 DNA: TGCAGTGCTAGAGGTCCCTGGGGCACAGATACGCAGTATTTT
CDR3 protein: CSARGPWGTDTQYF

V gene: TRBV7-8
clone size: many
D gene: TRBD2
J gene: TRBJ2-3
CDR3 DNA: TGTGCCAGCAGCAGTAGCGGGGGGGCCGATTTGTATTTT
CDR3 protein: CASSSSGGADLYF

V gene: TRBV7-9
clone size: many
D gene: NA
J gene: TRBJ2-1
CDR3 DNA: TGTGCCAGCAGCACCGGGACTCCCCCCTACAATGAGCAGTTCTTC
CDR3 protein: CASSTGTPPYNEQFF

V gene: TRBV13
clone size: few
D gene: NA
J gene: TRBJ1-6
CDR3 DNA: TGTGCCAGCAGCTCAAACAGGGCGAACTCACCCCTCCACTTT
CDR3 protein: CASSSNRANSPLHF

V gene: TRBV19
clone size: many
D gene: NA
J gene: TRBJ2-1
CDR3 DNA: TGTGCCAGTAGGAGGAGGGGGGCGTTGTACAATGAGCAGTTCTTC
CDR3 protein: CASRRRGALYNEQFF

V gene: TRBV2
clone size: few
D gene: NA
J gene: TRBJ2-1
CDR3 DNA: TGTGCCAGCAGTGCTGGCGGTCCTTCCTACAATGAGCAGTTCTTC
CDR3 protein: CASSAGGPSYNEQFF

V gene: TRBV15
clone size: many
D gene: TRBD1
J gene: TRBJ2-7
CDR3 DNA: TGTGCCACCAGCTCCGGGACAGGGACCTACGAGCAGTACTTC
CDR3 protein: CATSSGTGTYEQYF

V gene: TRBV27
clone size: many
D gene: NA
J gene: TRBJ1-2
CDR3 DNA: TGTGCCAGCAGTCCGCGGGTGAGGGTTGGTGGCTACACCTTC
CDR3 protein: CASSPRVRVGGYTF

V gene: TRBV6-2/TRBV6-3
clone size: NA
D gene: TRBD2
J gene: TRBJ2-5
CDR3 DNA: TGTGCCAGCAGTTACCAAGCGGGGCCCCAAGAGACCCAGTACTTC
CDR3 protein: CASSYQAGPQETQYF

V gene: TRBV29-1
clone size: few
D gene: TRBD1
J gene: TRBJ2-3
CDR3 DNA: TGCAGCGCGAGGATCACAGGGGGAGATACGCAGTATTTT
CDR3 protein: CSARITGGDTQYF

V gene: TRBV6-2/TRBV6-3
clone size: NA
D gene: NA
J gene: TRBJ1-5
CDR3 DNA: TGTGCCAGCAGTTACCCAGAAGTTTATCGCAATCAGCCCCAGCATTTT
CDR3 protein: CASSYPEVYRNQPQHF

V gene: TRBV4-3
clone size: many
D gene: TRBD1
J gene: TRBJ2-2
CDR3 DNA: TGCGCCAGCAGCCAAGCTGGGACAGCCACCGGGGAGCTGTTTTTT
CDR3 protein: CASSQAGTATGELFF

V gene: TRBV2
clone size: NA
D gene: NA
J gene: TRBJ1-1
CDR3 DNA: TGTGCCAGCATAAGACAGATTGAAGCTTTCTTT
CDR3 protein: CASIRQIEAFF

V gene: TRBV25-1
clone size: NA
D gene: NA
J gene: TRBJ2-7
CDR3 DNA: TGTGCCAGCTCTAACGAGGGTTACGAGCAGTACTTC
CDR3 protein: CASSNEGYEQYF

V gene: TRBV3-1
clone size: few
D gene: NA
J gene: TRBJ1-1
CDR3 DNA: TGTGCCAGCAGCCATCGGGGTGTCGGGGACACTGAAGCTTTCTTT
CDR3 protein: CASSHRGVGDTEAFF

V gene: TRBV28
clone size: many
D gene: TRBD1
J gene: TRBJ2-7
CDR3 DNA: TGTGCCAGCAGTTTAGCAATGGGACAGGGGGTCTACTACGAGCAGTACTTC
CDR3 protein: CASSLAMGQGVYYEQYF

V gene: TRBV20-1
clone size: NA
D gene: NA
J gene: TRBJ1-6
CDR3 DNA: TGCAGTGCTAGCACGACTGACTATAATTCACCCCTCCACTTT
CDR3 protein: CSASTTDYNSPLHF

V gene: TRBV15
clone size: few
D gene: TRBD2
J gene: TRBJ2-5
CDR3 DNA: TGTGCCACCAGCAGAAGGCGGGGGAACCAAGAGACCCAGTACTTC
CDR3 protein: CATSRRRGNQETQYF

V gene: TRBV4-3
clone size: NA
D gene: TRBD2
J gene: TRBJ2-1
CDR3 DNA: TGCGCCAGCAGCCCCAATGGGGGGGTTGATGAGCAGTTCTTC
CDR3 protein: CASSPNGGVDEQFF

V gene: TRBV28
clone size: few
D gene: NA
J gene: TRBJ2-7
CDR3 DNA: TGTGCCAGCAGTTTACGGGGGGCCTGGAACGAGCAGTACTTC
CDR3 protein: CASSLRGAWNEQYF

V gene: TRBV7-2
clone size: NA
D gene: TRBD1
J gene: TRBJ2-3
CDR3 DNA: TGTGCCAGCTACCCCTCCAAAGGACAGGGTGGTGATACGCAGTATTTT
CDR3 protein: CASYPSKGQGGDTQYF

V gene: TRBV29-1
clone size: NA
D gene: NA
J gene: TRBJ2-1
CDR3 DNA: TGCAGCGTTGGGGAGCATCGGGACAATGAGCAGTTCTTC
CDR3 protein: CSVGEHRDNEQFF

V gene: TRBV7-2
clone size: many
D gene: NA
J gene: TRBJ2-3
CDR3 DNA: TGTGCCAGCAGCCAACGGGTCACAGATACGCAGTATTTT
CDR3 protein: CASSQRVTDTQYF

V gene: TRBV7-2
clone size: NA
D gene: TRBD1
J gene: TRBJ1-1
CDR3 DNA: TGTGCCAGCGACTTAGCAGGGGGGGGGAACACTGAAGCTTTCTTT
CDR3 protein: CASDLAGGGNTEAFF

V gene: TRBV20-1
clone size: few
D gene: TRBD2
J gene: TRBJ2-7
CDR3 DNA: TGCAGTGCTAGAGATCGGGCTAGCGGGGGGCACGAGCAGTACTTC
CDR3 protein: CSARDRASGGHEQYF

V gene: TRBV19
clone size: many
D gene: NA
J gene: TRBJ1-2
CDR3 DNA: TGTGCCAGTAGTAGACGTACCCGGAATGGCTACACCTTC
CDR3 protein: CASSRRTRNGYTF

V gene: TRBV7-2
clone size: many
D gene: TRBD1
J gene: TRBJ1-1
CDR3 DNA: TGTGCCAGCAGCCCCGGGACAGGGCGAAACGCTTTCTTT
CDR3 protein: CASSPGTGRNAFF

V gene: TRBV7-9
clone size: many
D gene: TRBD2
J gene: TRBJ2-5
CDR3 DNA: TGTGCCAGCAGCTTGACGACTAGCGGGGAGACCCAGTACTTC
CDR3 protein: CASSLTTSGETQYF

V gene: TRBV11-3
clone size: many
D gene: NA
J gene: TRBJ1-2
CDR3 DNA: TGTGCCAGCTCAGGCCGGGAGGGCTACACCTTC
CDR3 protein: CASSGREGYTF